These 17 T cell receptor beta chains share one sample of origin, sequenced in a study of HIV-infected patients and healthy controls. The repertoire came from unfractionated whole blood and reflected all unsorted peripheral T cells. About 500 ng RNA was reverse transcribed with alpha and beta constant-region primers. Using multiplexing indices, alpha and beta chain libraries were generated apart by chain-specific third strand synthesis. TCRdb independently ran MiXCR on the 5' RACE reads; one entry per CDR3 protein. The sample yields roughly 6,000 distinct CDR3 sequences, 9.5% to 13% seen once. This specimen was blood, taken before antiretroviral therapy. These receptor sequences come from an adult with HIV infection.

V is TRBV19 and J is TRBJ1-2; D is ambiguous. The CDR3 totals 13 residues. The germline gives CDR1 LNHDA, CDR2 SQIVND (reference sequence). Trimming took off 0 bases at V and 8 bases at J, with 10 bases between the two ends. CDR3 protein: CASSIERNSGYTF. CDR3 DNA sequence: TGTGCCAGTAGTATAGAGCGCAATTCCGGCTACACCTTC. Using reference TRBV19 and TRBJ1-2 for the parts outside the CDR3, the full variable domain is DGGITQSPKYLFRKEGQNVTLSCEQNLNHDAMYWYRQDPGQGLRLIYYSQIVNDFQKGDIAEGYSVSREKKESFPLTVTSAQKNPTAFYLCASSIERNSGYTFGSGTRLTVV.

This clonotype rates as medium-sized. The chain links TRBV20-1 to TRBJ1-1; D not certain. From germline, CDR1 is DFQATT and CDR2 SNEGSKA (reference sequence). The CDR3 is 15 amino acids. V dropped 3 bases and J dropped 0 bases, with 14 bases sitting between them. The CDR3 loop reads CSARKRIEMNTEAFF. In DNA form, the CDR3 reads TGCAGTGCTAGGAAGAGGATAGAAATGAACACTGAAGCTTTCTTT.

The chain recombines TRBV4-2 with TRBJ2-2; 8 bases are shared with TRBD2. The CDR3 sequence is 18 residues long. V was pared by 5 bases and J by 4 bases, with 15 bases of the junction left unmatched. Germline CDR1 reads LGHNA; CDR2 reads YNFKEQ. CDR3 in amino acids: CASSSGLADLGATGELFF. The CDR3 DNA reads TGTGCCAGCAGCTCCGGACTAGCAGATTTAGGCGCCACCGGGGAGCTGTTTTTT.

This clonotype was found a few times. In DNA, the CDR3 is TGTGCCAGCAGCTACACCCCCGATCAGCCCCAGCATTTT. Protein sequence: CASSYTPDQPQHF. V gene TRBV6-5 combines with J gene TRBJ1-5; the D is unclear. Germline V gives CDR1 MNHEY, CDR2 SVGAGI. The CDR3 consists of 13 residues. V lost 6 bases to trimming and J lost 5 bases, with 11 bases between them.

By share of the sample, this clonotype is medium-sized (0.01 to 0.1%). CDR3 protein: CASSLAGSGRTNTEAFF. In DNA, the CDR3 is TGCGCCAGCAGCTTGGCTGGCTCGGGACGAACGAACACTGAAGCTTTCTTT. The J gene is TRBJ1-1, the V gene TRBV5-1, with D perhaps matching TRBD1 (5 bases). Germline values: CDR1 SGHRS, CDR2 YFSETQ. CDR3 length: 17 amino acids. V was pared by 0 bases and J by 1 base, with 16 bases between.

This clonotype is deemed medium-sized. The chain recombines TRBV28 with TRBJ1-5; the D is unclear. CDR3 length: 12 amino acids. Germline loops: CDR1 MDHEN, CDR2 SYDVKM. The V end was cut by 3 bases, the J end by 11 bases, with 11 bases between. CDR3 in DNA: TGTGCCAGCAGTTTCCTGGCGCAGGCCCAGCATTTT. This encodes CASSFLAQAQHF.

By share, this clonotype counts as medium-sized. This chain uses TRBV12-3 or TRBV12-4 with TRBJ1-5; D perhaps matches TRBD1 (5 bases). The CDR3 totals 13 residues. With 5 bases removed from V and 6 bases from J, the gap between germline ends came to 11 bases. Here the CDR3 DNA reads TGTGCCAGCAGTATTACGAGGGGTCAGCCCCAGCATTTT. Amino acids: CASSITRGQPQHF.

This clonotype has at least ten counts. The chain carries TRBV2 and TRBJ2-1, with TRBD2 matching over 9 bases. V trimming: 7 bases; J trimming: 4 bases; junction bases outside the gene matches: 5. Per the germline V gene, CDR1 is SNHLY and CDR2 is FYNNEI. CDR3 length equals 14 residues. CDR3 protein: CASIRTSAYNEQFF. The DNA for the CDR3 is TGTGCCAGCATACGGACTAGCGCTTACAATGAGCAGTTCTTC. The full variable domain, completed using reference TRBV2 and TRBJ2-1, is EPEVTQTPSHQVTQMGQEVILRCVPISNHLYFYWYRQILGQKVEFLVSFYNNEISEKSEIFDDQFSVERPDGSNFTLKIRSTKLEDSAMYFCASIRTSAYNEQFFGPGTRLTVL.

This clonotype is deemed medium-sized (0.01 to 0.1%). The V and J genes are TRBV10-2 and TRBJ1-2, with D perhaps matching TRBD1 (5 bases). CDR3 length: 13 amino acids. Germline V CDR1 and CDR2: WSHSY, SAAADI. V was shortened by 8 bases and J by 2 bases, with 12 bases between the two germline ends. CDR3 in amino acids: CASGTQVNYGYTF. The CDR3, as DNA: TGCGCCAGCGGTACACAGGTGAACTATGGCTACACCTTC.

This chain connects TRBV5-1 to TRBJ1-1; 7 nucleotides match TRBD1. The CDR3 runs to 16 residues. V lost 6 bases and J lost 1; bases outside the gene matches: 12. Per germline, CDR1 SGHRS and CDR2 YFSETQ. CDR3 amino acids: CASTPEGARGNTEAFF. The CDR3 DNA reads as TGCGCCAGCACTCCGGAGGGGGCGAGGGGGAACACTGAAGCTTTCTTT.

In this sample, this clonotype is medium-sized. The chain has TRBV28 and TRBJ1-1; D is undetermined. V was clipped by 8 bases and J by 1 base, with 17 bases between them. The CDR3 consists of 15 residues. The V gene's germline CDR1 is MDHEN and CDR2 SYDVKM. The CDR3 DNA follows: TGTGCCAGCCGCAACCACTTCAGGCGGAACACTGAAGCTTTCTTT. As protein: CASRNHFRRNTEAFF. Together with reference TRBV28 and TRBJ1-1, the CDR3 gives the full variable domain: DVKVTQSSRYLVKRTGEKVFLECVQDMDHENMFWYRQDPGLGLRLIYFSYDVKMKEKGDIPEGYSVSREKKERFSLILESASTNQTSMYLCASRNHFRRNTEAFFGQGTRLTVV.

The chain is built from TRBV19 and TRBJ1-1; D gene uncertain. The CDR3 has 12 residues. CDR1 LNHDA and CDR2 SQIVND come from the germline V gene (reference sequence). V dropped 7 bases and J dropped 11 bases, with 17 bases sitting between them. CDR3 sequence reads: CASIRARGEAFF. DNA for the CDR3: TGTGCCAGTATCCGAGCCCGGGGAGAGGCTTTCTTT.

The V call is TRBV29-1, the J call TRBJ1-1; D is uncertain. The CDR3 has 12 residues. Trimming removed 7 bases from V and 5 bases from J, with 14 bases in between. Germline values: CDR1 SQVTM, CDR2 ANQGSEA. The CDR3 region is CSAGSGFTEAFF. CDR3 bases: TGCAGCGCCGGATCGGGTTTTACTGAAGCTTTCTTT. The full variable domain, in which reference TRBV29-1 and TRBJ1-1 provide the parts outside the CDR3, is SAVISQKPSRDICQRGTSLTIQCQVDSQVTMMFWYRQQPGQSLTLIATANQGSEATYESGFVIDKFPISRPNLTFSTLTVSNMSPEDSSIYLCSAGSGFTEAFFGQGTRLTVV.

This clonotype appeared many times. This chain connects TRBV5-6 to TRBJ2-1, with 7 bases identical to TRBD1. Germline V gene lookup returns CDR1 SGHDT and CDR2 YYEEEE. The CDR3 is made up of 15 amino acids. V shed 4 bases, J shed 1 base, and the junction held 5 bases outside the gene matches. Here the CDR3 reads CASSTYRGSYNEQFF. The CDR3 DNA follows: TGTGCCAGCAGCACCTACAGGGGTTCCTACAATGAGCAGTTCTTC.

By frequency in the sample, this clonotype is medium-sized. The V call is TRBV6-2 or TRBV6-3, the J call TRBJ2-7; D ambiguous. This CDR3 region has 11 residues. CDR1 is MNHEY, CDR2 SVGEGT, per germline. V was clipped by 5 bases and J by 5 bases, with 7 bases between them. The CDR3 sequence is CASSQFHEQYF. The CDR3 nucleotides read TGTGCCAGCAGTCAGTTCCACGAGCAGTACTTC.

This clonotype was observed many times. This chain connects TRBV10-3 to TRBJ2-4; D might be TRBD2 (6 bases). Trimming removed 3 bases at V and 3 bases at J, with 15 bases between. This CDR3 contains 16 residues. The germline gives CDR1 ENHRY, CDR2 SYGVKD. Written as DNA, the CDR3 is TGTGCCATCAGTGAAGGTGTGGGAGGTGTCAAAAACATTCAGTACTTC. It yields the protein CAISEGVGGVKNIQYF.

This clonotype is medium-sized in the sample. This chain connects TRBV5-1 to TRBJ2-2; possibly TRBD1 for D (6 bases). Trimming took off 4 bases at V and 6 bases at J, with 10 bases between the two ends. In germline, CDR1 is SGHRS, CDR2 YFSETQ. The CDR3 covers 13 residues. Written as DNA, the CDR3 is TGCGCCAGCAGCGCCAGGGGTTCCGGGGAGCTGTTTTTT. Translation: CASSARGSGELFF.